Below, one TCR beta chain is given with its context. The sample originates from a study of T cells of healthy individuals. TCRdb analysed the 5' RACE reads with MiXCR anew, one entry per CDR3 protein. The sample lists tens of thousands of distinct CDR3 sequences, roughly 17% occurring once. The sequence derives from a human donor in good health.

CDR3 sequence reads: CASSFGSIYTGELFF. CDR3 nucleotides: TGTGCCAGCAGCTTCGGTAGTATCTACACCGGGGAGCTGTTTTTT. The chain couples TRBV6-5 to TRBJ2-2; D unresolved. Germline V gives CDR1 MNHEY, CDR2 SVGAGI. The germline V and J ends were trimmed by 6 bases and 3 bases, with 14 bases remaining between them. This CDR3 has 15 residues.